These 10 T cell receptor beta chains share one sample of origin, sequenced in a study of blood T cell repertoires in COVID-19. Repertoires were generated with immunoSEQ multiplex PCR, while TCRdb's copy carries only in-frame clones and drops some. The sample contains about 310,000 clones, less than 85% of which appear only once. The source material was PBMCs or T cells enriched from blood (not recorded which). The receptor source for this set is a woman in her thirties who had been exposed to COVID-19.

The chain has TRBV5-1 and TRBJ2-1; TRBD2 matches at 8 bases. CDR3 size: 15 residues. V was clipped by 4 bases and J by 3 bases; unmatched bases: 6. From germline, CDR1 is SGHRS and CDR2 YFSETQ. The CDR3 nucleotides read TGCGCCAGCAGCCTCACTAGCGGAAGCTACAATGAGCAGTTCTTC. Amino acids: CASSLTSGSYNEQFF.

The chain couples TRBV11-2 to TRBJ2-4; 8 bases are a match to TRBD2. In germline, CDR1 is SGHAT, CDR2 FQNNGV. J was trimmed by 8 bases and V by 6 bases; bases with no gene match: 15. CDR3 length: 16 amino acids. CDR3 protein: CASSPIGGGRSDIQYF. CDR3 nucleotides: TGTGCCAGCAGTCCCATCGGGGGGGGGCGGAGTGACATTCAGTACTTC.

The CDR3 bases are TGTGCCAGCAGCCAAGCGCTAGCGGGAGTTAAGACCGGGGAGCTGTTTTTT. It is translated as CASSQALAGVKTGELFF. The chain uses TRBV3-1 (or the pseudogene TRBV3-2) and TRBJ2-2, with 10 bases matching TRBD2. CDR3 length equals 17 residues. The J segment lost 5 bases and the V segment lost 1 base, leaving 7 bases of the junction unmatched. Germline values: CDR1 LGHDT, CDR2 YNNKEL (reference sequence).

V and J are TRBV12-3 or TRBV12-4 and TRBJ2-1, with unresolved D. This CDR3 is 10 amino acids long. With 6 bases removed from V and 9 bases from J, the gap between germline ends came to 6 bases. CDR3 residues: CASSLSEQFF. CDR3 nucleotides: TGTGCCAGCAGCCTAAGTGAGCAGTTCTTC.

The rearrangement joins TRBV19 to TRBJ1-3, with TRBD1 as a possible D gene (5 bases). Per the germline V gene, CDR1 is LNHDA and CDR2 is SQIVND (reference sequence). V dropped 3 bases and J dropped 0 bases, with 15 bases sitting between them. The CDR3 covers 17 residues. CDR3 residues: CASSMIWRDSSGNTIYF. In DNA, the CDR3 is TGTGCCAGTAGTATGATCTGGAGAGACAGCTCTGGAAACACCATATATTTT.

The chain employs TRBV11-1 and TRBJ2-5; D is ambiguous. Germline V gene data show CDR1 as SGHAT and CDR2 as FQDESV (reference sequence). V gave up 4 bases and J gave up 6 bases, with 18 bases separating them. The CDR3 consists of 15 residues. This chain's CDR3 is CASSSDPAESKTQYF. The DNA of the CDR3 is TGTGCCAGCAGCTCTGACCCCGCGGAGAGTAAGACCCAGTACTTC. Full variable domain (remainder filled in from reference TRBV11-1 and TRBJ2-5): EAEVAQSPRYKITEKSQAVAFWCDPISGHATLYWYRQILGQGPELLVQFQDESVVDDSQLPKDRFSAERLKGVDSTLKIQPAELGDSAMYLCASSSDPAESKTQYFGPGTRLLVL.

This chain joins TRBV14 and TRBJ1-1, with D possibly TRBD1 on 6 matching bases. This CDR3 region has 15 residues. V shed 3 bases and J shed 1 base, with 12 bases lying between them. Germline CDR1 and CDR2: SGHDN and FVKESK. DNA of the CDR3: TGTGCCAGCAGCCACATACCGGGACAGAACACTGAAGCTTTCTTT. Amino acid sequence: CASSHIPGQNTEAFF. Variable domain in full (rest from reference TRBV14 and TRBJ1-1): EAGVTQFPSHSVIEKGQTVTLRCDPISGHDNLYWYRRVMGKEIKFLLHFVKESKQDESGMPNNRFLAERTGGTYSTLKVQPAELEDSGVYFCASSHIPGQNTEAFFGQGTRLTVV.

This clone was counted a few times. In DNA, the CDR3 is TGTGCCAGCAGTGGTGGCCTTCAAAACACCATATATTTT. Encoded protein: CASSGGLQNTIYF. This chain uses TRBV6-6 with TRBJ1-3; unclear D gene. Deletions cut 5 bases from V and 6 bases from J, with 11 bases between. Germline V CDR1 and CDR2: MNHNY, SVGAGI (reference sequence). The CDR3 extends over 13 amino acids.

The chain has TRBV10-3 and TRBJ1-1; D is possibly TRBD1 (6 bases). The CDR3 has 13 amino acids. V lost 9 bases to trimming and J lost 1 base, with 12 bases between them. From germline, CDR1 is ENHRY and CDR2 SYGVKD. The CDR3 loop is CAISQGKNTEAFF. Here the CDR3 DNA reads TGTGCCATTTCACAGGGCAAGAACACTGAAGCTTTCTTT.

A single count supports this clone. This chain links TRBV7-6 with TRBJ1-3; D unclear. Germline-derived CDR1 and CDR2 are SGHVS and FNYEAQ. The CDR3 totals 15 residues. Trimming left V 4 bases short and J 0 bases short, with 10 bases between. CDR3: CASSSLDISGNTIYF. Written as DNA, the CDR3 is TGTGCCAGCAGCTCCCTCGACATCTCTGGAAACACCATATATTTT.